This TCR beta chain was sequenced in a study of brain T cells in children with intractable seizures. Study-wide points: HCMV serostatus was not known, and viral specificity came from CDR3 similarity only.

A word on this clone: The antigen remains undetermined.

Clones were read by immunoSEQ multiplex PCR, and TCRdb kept only the in-frame ones, dropping some. The sample lists fewer than 50,000 clones; approximately 90% were seen once. The junction had 4 bases not matched to a gene; V was cut back by 7 bases and J by 1 base. Germline CDR1 reads SQVTM; CDR2 reads ANQGSEA. The CDR3 spans 13 residues. Surgery cases with the highest brain T cell transcript signatures were chosen for sequencing. At least one anti-epileptic drug was given before surgery. Source: peripheral blood, taken at surgery. The sequence was obtained from a girl aged 2-15 years with tuberous sclerosis and intractable seizures. This chain uses TRBV29-1 with TRBJ1-1; 9 bases fit TRBD1. The CDR3 protein is CSGTGGRNTEAFF. In DNA, the CDR3 is TGCAGCGGTACAGGGGGCAGGAACACTGAAGCTTTCTTT.